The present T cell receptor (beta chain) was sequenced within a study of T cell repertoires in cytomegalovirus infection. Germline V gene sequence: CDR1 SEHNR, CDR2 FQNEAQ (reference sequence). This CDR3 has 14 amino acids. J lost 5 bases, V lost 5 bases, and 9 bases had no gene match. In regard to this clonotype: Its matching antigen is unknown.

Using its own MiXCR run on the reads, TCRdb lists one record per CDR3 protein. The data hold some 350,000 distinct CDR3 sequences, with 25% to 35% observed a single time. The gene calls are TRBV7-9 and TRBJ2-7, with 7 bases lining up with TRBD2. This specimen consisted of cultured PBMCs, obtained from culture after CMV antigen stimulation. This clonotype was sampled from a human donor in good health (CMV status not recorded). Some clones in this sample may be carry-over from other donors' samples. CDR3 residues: CASSPSGGSHEQYF. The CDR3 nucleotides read TGTGCCAGCAGCCCTTCGGGGGGTTCCCACGAGCAGTACTTC.